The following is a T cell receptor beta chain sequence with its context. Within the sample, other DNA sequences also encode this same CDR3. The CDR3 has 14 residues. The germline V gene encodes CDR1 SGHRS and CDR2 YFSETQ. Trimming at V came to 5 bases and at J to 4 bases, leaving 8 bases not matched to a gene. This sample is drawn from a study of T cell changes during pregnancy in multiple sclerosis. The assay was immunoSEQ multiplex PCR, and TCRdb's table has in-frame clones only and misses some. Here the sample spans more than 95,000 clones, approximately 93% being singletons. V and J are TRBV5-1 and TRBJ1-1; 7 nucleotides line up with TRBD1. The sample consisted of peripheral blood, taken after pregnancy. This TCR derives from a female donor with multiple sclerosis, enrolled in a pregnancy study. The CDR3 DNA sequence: TGCGCCAGCAGTCGGACAGGAGGAGGCACTGAAGCTTTCTTT. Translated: CASSRTGGGTEAFF.